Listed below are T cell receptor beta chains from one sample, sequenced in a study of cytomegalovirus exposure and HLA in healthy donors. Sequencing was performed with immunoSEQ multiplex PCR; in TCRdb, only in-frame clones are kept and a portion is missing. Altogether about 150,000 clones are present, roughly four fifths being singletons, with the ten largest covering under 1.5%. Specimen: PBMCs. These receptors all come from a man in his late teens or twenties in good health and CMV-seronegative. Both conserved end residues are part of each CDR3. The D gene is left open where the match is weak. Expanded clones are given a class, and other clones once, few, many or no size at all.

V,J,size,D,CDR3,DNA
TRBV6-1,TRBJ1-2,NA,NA,CASRVDRHYGYTF,TGTGCCAGCAGGGTCGACAGGCACTATGGCTACACCTTC
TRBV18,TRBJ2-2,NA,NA,CASSPSVNTGELFF,TGTGCCAGCTCACCATCGGTTAACACCGGGGAGCTGTTTTTT
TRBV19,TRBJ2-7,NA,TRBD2,CASSPAGGRSYEQYF,TGTGCCAGTAGTCCGGCGGGGGGGCGTTCCTACGAGCAGTACTTC
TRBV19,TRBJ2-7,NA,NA,CASSMAGSGYEQYF,TGTGCCAGTAGTATGGCTGGGTCGGGCTACGAGCAGTACTTC
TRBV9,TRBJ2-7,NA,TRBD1,CASSVDPTGSYEQYF,TGTGCCAGCAGCGTAGACCCGACAGGGTCCTACGAGCAGTACTTC
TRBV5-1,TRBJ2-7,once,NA,CASSLMEGSSYEQYF,TGCGCCAGCAGCTTGATGGAGGGTAGCTCCTACGAGCAGTACTTC
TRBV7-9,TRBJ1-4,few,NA,CASSPTGTAADEKLFF,TGTGCCAGCAGCCCCACCGGAACGGCAGCGGATGAAAAACTGTTTTTT
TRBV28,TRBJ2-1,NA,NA,CASSYVWSGVYVSKREQFF,TGTGCCAGCAGTTATGTCTGGTCGGGCGTGTATGTCTCGAAGCGGGAGCAGTTCTTC
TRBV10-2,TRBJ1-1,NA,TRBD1,CASSRQGDSEAFF,TGCGCCAGCAGTAGACAGGGGGATTCCGAAGCTTTCTTT
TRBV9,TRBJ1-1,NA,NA,CASAGDTEAFF,TGTGCCAGCGCCGGGGACACTGAAGCTTTCTTT
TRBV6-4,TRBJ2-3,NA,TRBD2,CASSDSPGTSGPRGDTQYF,TGTGCCAGCAGTGACTCCCCCGGGACTAGCGGGCCTCGGGGAGATACGCAGTATTTT
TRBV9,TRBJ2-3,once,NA,CASSVGPEDTQYF,TGTGCCAGCAGCGTAGGGCCGGAGGATACGCAGTATTTT
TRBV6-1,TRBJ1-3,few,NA,CASSLTPGEGNTIYF,TGTGCCAGCAGCCTGACACCCGGGGAAGGAAACACCATATATTTT
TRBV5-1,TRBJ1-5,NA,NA,CASSPGEGRQPQHF,TGCGCCAGCAGCCCGGGGGAGGGGAGGCAGCCCCAGCATTTT